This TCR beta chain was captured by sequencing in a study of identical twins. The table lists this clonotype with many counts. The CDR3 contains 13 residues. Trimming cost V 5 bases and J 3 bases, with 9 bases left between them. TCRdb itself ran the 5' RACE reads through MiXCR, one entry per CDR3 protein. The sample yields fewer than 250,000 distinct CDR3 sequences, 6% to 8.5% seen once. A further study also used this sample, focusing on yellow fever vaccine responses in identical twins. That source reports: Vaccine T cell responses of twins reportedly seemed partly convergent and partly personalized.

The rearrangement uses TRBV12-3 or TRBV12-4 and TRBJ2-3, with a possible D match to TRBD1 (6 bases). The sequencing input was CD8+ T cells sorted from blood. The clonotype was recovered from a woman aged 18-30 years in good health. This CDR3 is CASSRGTTDTQYF. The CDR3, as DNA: TGTGCCAGCAGTCGAGGGACAACAGATACGCAGTATTTT.